Sequencing of this T cell receptor beta chain was carried out in a study of CD8 T cells in Susac syndrome. Random hexamers were used to reverse transcribe roughly 0.45 to 1 ug of RNA. The amplification used immunoSEQ multiplex PCR on TCR beta CDR3; it spanned 54 Vbeta and 13 Jbeta. One entry per CDR3 protein results from TCRdb running MiXCR on the immunoSEQ multiplex PCR reads. The table records 150,000 to 200,000 distinct CDR3 sequences, approximately 93% of them present only once. V was clipped by 2 bases and J by 0 bases; unmatched bases: 7. Germline V gene lookup returns CDR1 LGHDT and CDR2 YNNKEL (reference sequence). This CDR3 is 17 amino acids long.

The sequenced sample was CD4+ T cells from PBMCs. The gene calls are TRBV3-1 and TRBJ1-3; TRBD1 aligns across 7 bases. The source is a human donor with multiple sclerosis. CDR3 sequence reads: CASSQRTGIGSGNTIYF. The CDR3 region has the DNA TGTGCCAGCAGCCAACGGACAGGTATCGGCTCTGGAAACACCATATATTTT.